Below, 32 T cell receptor beta chains from the same sample are listed, as sequenced in a study of shared clonotypes between healthy human individuals. In the naive CD8 group, cells lacked CD45RO and were positively selected for CCR7, so terminally differentiated effector memory CD45RA+ cells were left out. Profiled with immunoSEQ multiplex PCR; TCRdb holds only in-frame clones, not every one. The sample includes around 1.9 million clones, around 93% of them seen just once. Material: naive CD8+ T cells from PBMCs. The source of these receptors is a man aged 18 to 30 in good health. Some clones in this sample may be carry-over from other donors' samples.

The sample holds one count of this clone. This rearrangement joins TRBV7-3 to TRBJ2-2, with D possibly being TRBD2 (6 bases). Germline V CDR1 and CDR2: SGHTA, FQGTGA. Trimming stripped 5 bases from V and 5 bases from J, with 24 bases between. The CDR3 consists of 18 residues. The CDR3 nucleotides read TGTGCCAGCAGCCCTCTGTTACTGGGGGGATCTACTACCGGGGAGCTGTTTTTT. Encoded protein: CASSPLLLGGSTTGELFF.

The chain carries TRBV5-6 and TRBJ1-1, with TRBD1 matching over 7 bases. Per germline, CDR1 SGHDT and CDR2 YYEEEE. CDR3 length equals 15 residues. Unmatched junction bases numbered 6, after V lost 2 bases and J lost 2 bases. The CDR3 loop is CASSLSEGANTEAFF. The CDR3 coding sequence is TGTGCCAGCAGCTTATCGGAGGGGGCCAACACTGAAGCTTTCTTT. The full variable domain, completed using reference TRBV5-6 and TRBJ1-1, is DAGVTQSPTHLIKTRGQQVTLRCSPKSGHDTVSWYQQALGQGPQFIFQYYEEEERQRGNFPDRFSGHQFPNYSSELNVNALLLGDSALYLCASSLSEGANTEAFFGQGTRLTVV.

This chain connects TRBV2 to TRBJ2-5, with 8 bases matching TRBD1. This CDR3 is built from 15 residues. With 6 bases clipped from V and 5 bases from J, the junction kept 11 bases outside the gene matches. Germline V gene sequence: CDR1 SNHLY, CDR2 FYNNEI. Here the CDR3 reads CASRRIQGGRETQYF. The DNA for the CDR3 is TGTGCCAGCAGGAGGATACAGGGGGGAAGGGAGACCCAGTACTTC.

The V call is TRBV15, the J call TRBJ2-1, with unresolved D. V lost 0 bases to trimming and J lost 5 bases, with 8 bases between them. The CDR3 length is 14 residues. Germline CDR1 LNHNV, CDR2 YYDKDF (reference sequence). Here the CDR3 DNA reads TGTGCCACCAGCAGAGATCGCAGGAACAATGAGCAGTTCTTC. This codes for CATSRDRRNNEQFF.

The V call is TRBV29-1, the J call TRBJ1-1; 8 bases match TRBD1. Germline lookup yields CDR1 SQVTM and CDR2 ANQGSEA. The junction had 7 bases not matched to a gene; V was cut back by 7 bases and J by 0 bases. This CDR3 spans 14 amino acids. DNA for the CDR3: TGCAGCGCCTCGGACAGGGAATTGAACACTGAAGCTTTCTTT. It translates to CSASDRELNTEAFF.

CDR3 in amino acids: CASSASRGQTEAFF. In nucleotides, the CDR3 is TGTGCCAGCAGTGCCTCCAGGGGGCAAACTGAAGCTTTCTTT. J is TRBJ1-1 and V is TRBV6-4; TRBD1 agrees at 8 bases. This CDR3 has 14 residues. CDR1 MRHNA and CDR2 SNTAGT come from the germline V gene. Trimming took 4 bases from V and 5 from J; bases not matched to a gene: 6.

The chain uses TRBV28 and TRBJ1-2; D perhaps matches TRBD1 (5 bases). Trimming pared 3 bases from V and 1 base from J, leaving 18 bases between. The germline V gene has CDR1 MDHEN and CDR2 SYDVKM. The CDR3 is 17 amino acids. CDR3 in DNA: TGTGCCAGCAGTTTGAATTTGGGGCCAAACCTTAACTATGGCTACACCTTC. It specifies CASSLNLGPNLNYGYTF.

The chain couples TRBV7-3 to TRBJ2-1; D may correspond to TRBD1 or TRBD2 (5 bases each). The CDR3 is made up of 16 amino acids. The V end lost 0 bases, the J end lost 0 bases, and 9 bases lay between the germline ends. CDR1 and CDR2 from the germline V gene are SGHTA and FQGTGA. This CDR3 is CASSLTAGSSYNEQFF. The CDR3 DNA follows: TGTGCCAGCAGCTTAACCGCAGGGAGCTCCTACAATGAGCAGTTCTTC.

V gene TRBV10-1 combines with J gene TRBJ2-7; D may correspond to TRBD1 or TRBD2 (5 bases each). The CDR3 covers 12 residues. V gave up 5 bases and J gave up 5 bases, with 10 bases separating them. Germline lookup yields CDR1 WNHNN and CDR2 SYGVQD (reference sequence). The CDR3 bases are TGCGCCAGCAGTCGGGACGGGGACGAGCAGTACTTC. Translated, it gives CASSRDGDEQYF.

The chain recombines TRBV7-9 with TRBJ2-1; TRBD1 or TRBD2 may be the D gene (5 bases each). V was trimmed by 0 bases and J by 9 bases, leaving 12 bases between them. CDR3 size: 14 residues. Germline-derived CDR1 and CDR2 are SEHNR and FQNEAQ (reference sequence). CDR3 amino acids: CASSLARAGTEQFF. CDR3 in DNA: TGTGCCAGCAGCTTAGCGCGGGCAGGGACTGAGCAGTTCTTC.

This clone has just one count. The V gene is TRBV27, the J gene TRBJ2-7; D is perhaps TRBD2 (6 bases). This CDR3 is built from 16 residues. In germline, CDR1 is MNHEY, CDR2 SMNVEV (reference sequence). V was pared by 5 bases and J by 5 bases, with 22 bases between. For the CDR3, the DNA is TGTGCCAGCAGTACCTCGGGGTGGGAGGACACGAACGAGCAGTACTTC. Translated: CASSTSGWEDTNEQYF.

The chain links TRBV6-1 to TRBJ2-1; TRBD2 matches at 10 bases. Germline CDR1 is MNHNS and CDR2 is SASEGT. The ends lost 5 bases at V and 6 bases at J; junction bases unmatched: 7. The length of the CDR3 is 15 residues. In nucleotides, the CDR3 is TGTGCCAGCAGTAATCTAGCGGGAGTCTTCAATGAGCAGTTCTTC. This gives the protein CASSNLAGVFNEQFF.

The chain has TRBV29-1 and TRBJ2-7; D unresolved. The germline CDR1 and CDR2 sequences are SQVTM and ANQGSEA. CDR3 length: 13 amino acids. V dropped 2 bases and J dropped 3 bases, with 11 bases sitting between them. The CDR3 loop reads CSVEYAGNYEQYF. DNA for the CDR3: TGCAGCGTTGAATACGCAGGAAACTACGAGCAGTACTTC.

The V and J genes are TRBV5-1 and TRBJ2-3, with 10 bases that match TRBD2. Trimming removed 5 bases from V and 0 bases from J; junction bases left unmatched: 6. CDR3 length: 16 amino acids. Germline CDR1 is SGHRS and CDR2 is YFSETQ. The CDR3 here is CASSSGLAASTDTQYF. The DNA for the CDR3 is TGCGCCAGCAGTTCCGGACTAGCGGCTAGCACAGATACGCAGTATTTT.

J is TRBJ2-1 and V is TRBV19, with TRBD2 matching 12 bases. The germline CDR1 and CDR2 sequences are LNHDA and SQIVND (reference sequence). The CDR3 length is 14 residues. With 5 bases clipped from V and 10 bases from J, the junction kept 6 bases outside the gene matches. The CDR3 nucleotides are TGTGCCAGTAGTTTTGGGACTAGCGGGCTCGAGCAGTTCTTC. This codes for CASSFGTSGLEQFF. The full variable domain, completed using reference TRBV19 and TRBJ2-1, is DGGITQSPKYLFRKEGQNVTLSCEQNLNHDAMYWYRQDPGQGLRLIYYSQIVNDFQKGDIAEGYSVSREKKESFPLTVTSAQKNPTAFYLCASSFGTSGLEQFFGPGTRLTVL.

J is TRBJ2-1 and V is TRBV7-9, with TRBD2 matching over 9 bases. This CDR3 contains 16 residues. V dropped 0 bases and J dropped 8; count of bases not matched to a gene: 8. Germline V lookup: CDR1 SEHNR, CDR2 FQNEAQ (reference sequence). CDR3 in amino acids: CASSLALGGRVYEQFF. The CDR3 bases are TGTGCCAGCAGCTTAGCGCTGGGCGGGAGGGTCTATGAGCAGTTCTTC.

A word on this clone: Other DNA sequences in this sample translate to the same CDR3. CDR3 amino acids: CASSIGTGPYEQYF. CDR3 sequence (DNA): TGTGCCAGTAGTATAGGGACGGGACCCTACGAGCAGTACTTC. The chain recombines TRBV19 with TRBJ2-7; either TRBD1 or TRBD2 may fit D (5 bases each). Trimming removed 1 base at V and 2 bases at J, with 9 bases between. Germline values: CDR1 LNHDA, CDR2 SQIVND (reference sequence). The CDR3 runs to 14 residues.

The V call is TRBV28, the J call TRBJ2-7; weak D call: TRBD1 (6 bases). This CDR3 contains 13 residues. V gave up 3 bases and J gave up 7 bases, with 13 bases separating them. Germline V gene sequence: CDR1 MDHEN, CDR2 SYDVKM. CDR3 sequence (DNA): TGTGCCAGCAGTTTTCAGGGGTCGCGGGAGCAGTACTTC. Its translation: CASSFQGSREQYF.

This clone came up once. The chain recombines TRBV7-9 with TRBJ2-5, with D possibly called TRBD1 or TRBD2 (5 bases each). Trimming pared 5 bases from V and 0 bases from J, leaving 16 bases between. CDR3 length: 16 residues. Germline CDR1 reads SEHNR; CDR2 reads FQNEAQ (reference sequence). The CDR3 DNA reads as TGTGCCAGCAGCCAAGACGTCTGGGGGTACCAAGAGACCCAGTACTTC. It is translated as CASSQDVWGYQETQYF.

The chain is built from TRBV11-3 and TRBJ2-7; no clear D gene. The CDR3 has 13 residues. V gave up 4 bases and J gave up 0 bases, with 7 bases separating them. Germline V gene data show CDR1 as SGHNT and CDR2 as YENEEA. CDR3 nucleotide sequence: TGTGCCAGCAGCTCGGCCGTCTCCTACGAGCAGTACTTC. Translating gives CASSSAVSYEQYF.

The chain uses TRBV18 and TRBJ2-1; D may be TRBD1 (5 bases). V gave up 3 bases and J gave up 1 base, with 19 bases separating them. The CDR3 extends over 18 amino acids. Germline assignment: CDR1 KGHSH and CDR2 LQKENI. The CDR3 loop reads CASSPAPGAEKSYNEQFF. The CDR3, as DNA: TGTGCCAGCTCACCGGCTCCTGGGGCGGAGAAGTCCTACAATGAGCAGTTCTTC.

This clone occurred once. The gene calls are TRBV30 and TRBJ2-7, with 8 bases aligning to TRBD2. This CDR3 region has 15 residues. Germline V gene sequence: CDR1 GTSNPN, CDR2 SVGIG (reference sequence). The V gene end was trimmed by 0 bases and the J gene end by 4 bases; junction bases not matched to a gene: 8. This chain's CDR3 is CAWSVMGTRIYEQYF. CDR3 bases: TGTGCCTGGAGTGTCATGGGGACTAGAATTTACGAGCAGTACTTC.

The chain joins TRBV10-2 to TRBJ2-3, with D tentatively TRBD1 or TRBD2 (5 bases each). The CDR3 is 13 residues long. From germline, CDR1 is WSHSY and CDR2 SAAADI. V lost 8 bases and J lost 2, with 11 bases in between. The CDR3 protein is CASGAGDTDTQYF. The CDR3 bases are TGCGCCAGCGGGGCGGGCGACACAGATACGCAGTATTTT.

The chain employs TRBV28 and TRBJ1-1, with 10 nucleotides matching TRBD1. With V trimmed by 3 bases and J by 1 base, 11 bases remained unmatched. CDR1 and CDR2 from the germline V gene are MDHEN and SYDVKM. The CDR3 is 18 amino acids. The CDR3 nucleotides are TGTGCCAGCAGTTTCCCTGGACAGGGGGTTATGAGGAACACTGAAGCTTTCTTT. This gives the protein CASSFPGQGVMRNTEAFF.

The rearrangement joins TRBV18 to TRBJ2-3, with D maybe TRBD1 (6 bases). Germline CDR1 is KGHSH and CDR2 is LQKENI. This CDR3 comprises 13 residues. Trimming removed 6 bases at V and 2 bases at J, with 9 bases between. The CDR3 coding sequence is TGTGCCAGCTCTAGGACAGCCACAGATACGCAGTATTTT. Protein sequence: CASSRTATDTQYF. Full variable domain (missing parts from reference TRBV18 and TRBJ2-3): NAGVMQNPRHLVRRRGQEARLRCSPMKGHSHVYWYRQLPEEGLKFMVYLQKENIIDESGMPKERFSAEFPKEGPSILRIQQVVRGDSAAYFCASSRTATDTQYFGPGTRLTVL.

Turning to this clone: The CDR3 does not close with the conserved phenylalanine or tryptophan, likely indicating a read error. CDR3 in DNA: TGCAGCGTTGCTGCCATGAACACTGAAGCTTTCCTT. This sequence encodes CSVAAMNTEAFL. This chain uses TRBV29-1 with TRBJ1-1; D is unresolved. Germline V gives CDR1 SQVTM, CDR2 ANQGSEA. The CDR3 has 12 amino acids. Trimming stripped 4 bases from V and 0 bases from J, with 6 bases between.

The chain recombines TRBV30 with TRBJ2-7; 8 nucleotides line up with TRBD1. V trimming: 1 base; J trimming: 4 bases; junction bases outside the gene matches: 12. Germline V gives CDR1 GTSNPN, CDR2 SVGIG (reference sequence). The CDR3 loop spans 16 amino acids. CDR3 coding DNA: TGTGCCTGGAGTGGGGGCGTGACAGGGGATTTATACGAGCAGTACTTC. As protein: CAWSGGVTGDLYEQYF.

The chain links TRBV7-9 to TRBJ2-1; D gene ambiguous. This CDR3 has 12 amino acids. Germline CDR1 SEHNR, CDR2 FQNEAQ (reference sequence). Trimming pared 2 bases from V and 7 bases from J, leaving 6 bases between. CDR3 sequence: CASSLSENEQFF. The CDR3 DNA is TGTGCCAGCAGCTTATCAGAGAATGAGCAGTTCTTC.

The CDR3 coding sequence is TGTGCCAGCACGACCGGGAGCTCTGGAAACACCATATATTTT. Amino acid sequence: CASTTGSSGNTIYF. The V gene is TRBV11-1, the J gene TRBJ1-3; D not certain. Trimming left V 7 bases short and J 0 bases short, with 10 bases between. Germline V gene data show CDR1 as SGHAT and CDR2 as FQDESV (reference sequence). The CDR3 length is 14 residues. The full variable domain, in which reference TRBV11-1 and TRBJ1-3 provide the parts outside the CDR3, is EAEVAQSPRYKITEKSQAVAFWCDPISGHATLYWYRQILGQGPELLVQFQDESVVDDSQLPKDRFSAERLKGVDSTLKIQPAELGDSAMYLCASTTGSSGNTIYFGEGSWLTVV.

The DNA of the CDR3 is TGTGCCAGCAGCCGAACATCGGGACAGACACTACTAGCTGAGAGCTACAATGAGCAGTTCTTC. This encodes CASSRTSGQTLLAESYNEQFF. The V and J genes are TRBV9 and TRBJ2-1; TRBD1 might be the D (7 bases). V lost 4 bases, J lost 3 bases, and 32 bases lay in between. Germline CDR1 is SGDLS and CDR2 is YYNGEE. This CDR3 comprises 21 residues.

A single count supports this clone. CDR3 loop: CSLIPTSAHNEQFF. The CDR3 DNA sequence: TGCAGCTTAATCCCGACTAGCGCGCACAATGAGCAGTTCTTC. This chain links TRBV29-1 with TRBJ2-1; 8 nucleotides agree with TRBD2. In germline, CDR1 is SQVTM, CDR2 ANQGSEA. Trimming removed 8 bases from V and 5 bases from J; junction bases left unmatched: 11. The CDR3 length is 14 residues.

The rearrangement uses TRBV7-3 and TRBJ2-1, with TRBD2 identical over 8 bases. CDR3 length equals 16 residues. The ends lost 4 bases at V and 0 bases at J; junction bases unmatched: 5. From germline, CDR1 is SGHTA and CDR2 FQGTGA. The CDR3 DNA follows: TGTGCCAGCAGCTCCACCGGGACTAGCTCCTACAATGAGCAGTTCTTC. It is translated as CASSSTGTSSYNEQFF.